Below are 23 T cell receptor beta chains sequenced from a single sample in a study of CD8 T cells in Susac syndrome. A quantity of about 0.5 to 1 ug RNA underwent reverse transcription using random hexamers. TCRdb analysed the immunoSEQ multiplex PCR reads with MiXCR anew, one entry per CDR3 protein. The sample contains 130,000 to 150,000 distinct CDR3 sequences, around 94% of which appear only once. What was sequenced was CD4+ T cells from PBMCs. These receptors were collected from a human donor in good health.

The rearrangement uses TRBV28 and TRBJ2-7, with D hard to call. V was trimmed by 4 bases and J by 8 bases, leaving 24 bases between them. The CDR3 spans 16 residues. Per the germline V gene, CDR1 is MDHEN and CDR2 is SYDVKM. The CDR3 reads CASSSTRLHGSWQQYF. In DNA, the CDR3 is TGTGCCAGCAGTTCAACCAGGCTCCACGGTTCTTGGCAGCAGTACTTC.

The J gene is TRBJ2-3, the V gene TRBV6-5, with 9 bases lining up with TRBD2. The trim removed 7 bases at V and 2 bases at J, leaving 4 bases unmatched. Germline V lookup: CDR1 MNHEY, CDR2 SVGAGI. This CDR3 spans 14 amino acids. The CDR3 DNA is TGTGCCAGCAAGTCTAGCGGGAACACAGATACGCAGTATTTT. Protein product: CASKSSGNTDTQYF.

The V gene is TRBV27, the J gene TRBJ1-5, with TRBD1 matching over 10 bases. This CDR3 comprises 15 residues. Germline V gene data show CDR1 as MNHEY and CDR2 as SMNVEV (reference sequence). Trimming took 6 bases from V and 6 from J; bases not matched to a gene: 8. In nucleotides, the CDR3 is TGTGCCAGCAGACCCGACAGGGGGCGAGGTCAGCCCCAGCATTTT. Translated, it gives CASRPDRGRGQPQHF.

The V and J genes are TRBV30 and TRBJ1-2; D unclear. The CDR3 runs 12 residues. Trimming took 0 bases from V and 8 from J, leaving 10 bases between them. CDR1 GTSNPN and CDR2 SVGIG come from the germline V gene (reference sequence). As DNA, the CDR3 is TGTGCCTGGAGTGTATTCGCCGGAGGCTACACCTTC. It is translated as CAWSVFAGGYTF. Variable domain in full (rest from reference TRBV30 and TRBJ1-2): SQTIHQWPATLVQPVGSPLSLECTVEGTSNPNLYWYRQAAGRGLQLLFYSVGIGQISSEVPQNLSASRPQDRQFILSSKKLLLSDSGFYLCAWSVFAGGYTFGSGTRLTVV.

The rearrangement uses TRBV15 and TRBJ2-3; 9 positions agree with TRBD2. V was clipped by 3 bases and J by 4 bases; unmatched bases: 8. The germline gives CDR1 LNHNV, CDR2 YYDKDF (reference sequence). There are 16 residues in the CDR3. The CDR3 coding sequence is TGTGCCACCAGCAGTCGGACTAGCGAGGGTGCAGATACGCAGTATTTT. This encodes CATSSRTSEGADTQYF.

This clonotype appeared a single time. The chain couples TRBV9 to TRBJ1-2; 12 bases are shared with TRBD1. CDR3 length: 15 residues. The germline V gene encodes CDR1 SGDLS and CDR2 YYNGEE. V gave up 0 bases and J gave up 8 bases; unmatched junction bases: 5. Here the CDR3 reads CASSVGGTGGFGYTF. The CDR3 bases are TGTGCCAGCAGCGTAGGTGGGACAGGGGGCTTCGGCTACACCTTC.

The J gene is TRBJ2-1, the V gene TRBV20-1, with D perhaps TRBD2 (7 bases). The V gene's germline CDR1 is DFQATT and CDR2 SNEGSKA (reference sequence). CDR3 length equals 18 residues. The V gene lost 5 bases and the J gene lost 3 bases, with 26 bases spanning the gap. Written as DNA, the CDR3 is TGCAGTGCTGATGCTGGGGGGGCTAGCGGAAACTTCTACAATGAGCAGTTCTTC. Encoded protein: CSADAGGASGNFYNEQFF.

The genes are TRBV19 and TRBJ2-3, with D perhaps matching TRBD1 (6 bases). V dropped 7 bases and J dropped 5 bases, with 10 bases sitting between them. The CDR3 consists of 12 residues. Germline V gene sequence: CDR1 LNHDA, CDR2 SQIVND (reference sequence). The CDR3 DNA sequence: TGTGCCAGTAACAGGGATGGAGATACGCAGTATTTT. Encoded protein: CASNRDGDTQYF.

The chain employs TRBV19 and TRBJ2-2, with TRBD2 matching over 10 bases. The V and J ends lost 3 bases and 5 bases, in that order; junction bases with no gene match: 6. The CDR3 is 16 amino acids. Germline loops: CDR1 LNHDA, CDR2 SQIVND (reference sequence). The CDR3 coding sequence is TGTGCCAGTAGTATTCGACTAGCGGGTCGGACCGGGGAGCTGTTTTTT. Encoded protein: CASSIRLAGRTGELFF.

The chain employs TRBV29-1 and TRBJ1-2, with TRBD1 matching 9 bases. J was trimmed by 4 bases and V by 6 bases; bases with no gene match: 6. Germline V CDR1 and CDR2: SQVTM, ANQGSEA. The CDR3 length is 13 residues. The DNA for the CDR3 is TGCAGCGTGGGAGGGGACAGGGCCTATGGCTACACCTTC. Residues: CSVGGDRAYGYTF.

The gene calls are TRBV19 and TRBJ1-4; the D gene is possibly TRBD1 (6 bases). The CDR3 covers 16 residues. Trimming pared 3 bases from V and 5 bases from J, leaving 16 bases between. Germline values: CDR1 LNHDA, CDR2 SQIVND (reference sequence). This chain's CDR3 is CASSIGVGQRNEKLFF. In DNA form, the CDR3 reads TGTGCCAGTAGTATCGGAGTAGGACAGAGGAATGAAAAACTGTTTTTT.

This clonotype was seen a single time. J is TRBJ2-5 and V is TRBV5-1; D possibly uses TRBD1 or TRBD2 (5 bases each). The germline CDR1 and CDR2 sequences are SGHRS and YFSETQ. CDR3 length equals 17 residues. V was clipped by 4 bases and J by 1 base, with 20 bases between them. CDR3 amino acids: CASSALRGRGAQETQYF. In DNA form, the CDR3 reads TGCGCCAGCAGCGCGCTAAGGGGCCGGGGAGCCCAAGAGACCCAGTACTTC.

The rearrangement uses TRBV12-3 or TRBV12-4 and TRBJ1-4; TRBD1 matches 8 bases. This CDR3 has 14 residues. V lost 3 bases to trimming and J lost 7 bases; unmatched junction nucleotides: 4. CDR3: CASSFQGAGEKLFF. The CDR3 DNA is TGTGCCAGCAGTTTCCAGGGGGCGGGTGAAAAACTGTTTTTT.

The J gene is TRBJ1-2, the V gene TRBV29-1, with TRBD1 matching over 7 bases. Trimming at V came to 7 bases and at J to 4 bases, leaving 6 bases not matched to a gene. This CDR3 region has 12 residues. Germline V gives CDR1 SQVTM, CDR2 ANQGSEA. CDR3 bases: TGCAGCGCCTGGACAGGCCCCTATGGCTACACCTTC. Its protein product is CSAWTGPYGYTF.

The rearrangement joins TRBV24-1 to TRBJ1-1; 9 nucleotides align to TRBD1. This CDR3 comprises 15 residues. Germline V CDR1 and CDR2: KGHDR, SFDVKD. J gave up 1 base and V 5 bases, and 4 bases lay outside the gene matches. CDR3 loop: CATSATGGGNTEAFF. Here the CDR3 DNA reads TGTGCCACCAGTGCTACAGGGGGCGGGAACACTGAAGCTTTCTTT.

This rearrangement joins TRBV25-1 to TRBJ1-2, with D possibly being TRBD1 (5 bases). CDR3 length equals 15 residues. Deletions cut 4 bases from V and 4 bases from J, with 16 bases between. Germline V lookup: CDR1 MGHDK, CDR2 SYGVNS. CDR3: CASSGQTFGGYGYTF. For the CDR3, the DNA is TGTGCCAGCAGTGGACAGACCTTTGGGGGCTATGGCTACACCTTC.

The chain uses TRBV7-2 and TRBJ1-1; D is uncertain. CDR1 and CDR2 (germline): SGHTA, FQGNSA. The CDR3 is 15 amino acids. Trimming shortened V by 5 bases and J by 0 bases, and 13 bases separated the two germline ends. The DNA for the CDR3 is TGTGCCAGCAGCCCAACCCGAGATATGAACACTGAAGCTTTCTTT. This translates into CASSPTRDMNTEAFF. Variable domain in full (rest from reference TRBV7-2 and TRBJ1-1): GAGVSQSPSNKVTEKGKDVELRCDPISGHTALYWYRQSLGQGLEFLIYFQGNSAPDKSGLPSDRFSAERTGGSVSTLTIQRTQQEDSAVYLCASSPTRDMNTEAFFGQGTRLTVV.

This chain joins TRBV3-1 and TRBJ1-6; D is unresolved. Between the trimmed V and J ends, which lost 6 bases and 10 bases, there was a span of 10 bases. The V gene's germline CDR1 is LGHDT and CDR2 YNNKEL (reference sequence). CDR3 length: 12 residues. The DNA of the CDR3 is TGTGCCAGCAGTCTTCCGGGGTCACCCCTCCACTTT. Translating gives CASSLPGSPLHF.

The chain uses TRBV19 and TRBJ2-7; TRBD2 might be the D (5 bases). This CDR3 spans 14 amino acids. Germline lookup yields CDR1 LNHDA and CDR2 SQIVND (reference sequence). V lost 1 base to trimming and J lost 7 bases, with 14 bases between them. The DNA of the CDR3 is TGTGCCAGTAGTATAGGCGGGCCAAACCGGGAGCAGTACTTC. It translates to CASSIGGPNREQYF.

The chain has TRBV11-1 and TRBJ1-4, with D perhaps TRBD1 (5 bases). This CDR3 has 14 amino acids. Trimming pared 5 bases from V and 10 bases from J, leaving 17 bases between. Germline CDR1 is SGHAT and CDR2 is FQDESV (reference sequence). The CDR3 sequence: CASSPTDQGGKLFF. In nucleotides, the CDR3 is TGTGCCAGCAGCCCGACAGACCAGGGAGGAAAACTGTTTTTT. The full variable domain, rest sourced from reference TRBV11-1 and TRBJ1-4, is EAEVAQSPRYKITEKSQAVAFWCDPISGHATLYWYRQILGQGPELLVQFQDESVVDDSQLPKDRFSAERLKGVDSTLKIQPAELGDSAMYLCASSPTDQGGKLFFGSGTQLSVL.

J is TRBJ2-7 and V is TRBV2; perhaps TRBD1 as D (6 bases). This CDR3 is built from 16 residues. The V gene's germline CDR1 is SNHLY and CDR2 FYNNEI. V lost 7 bases, J lost 3 bases, and 22 bases lay in between. CDR3 sequence reads: CASTLSVGGVYYEQYF. CDR3 DNA: TGTGCCAGCACGCTAAGCGTTGGGGGCGTCTACTACGAGCAGTACTTC.

This chain links TRBV5-1 with TRBJ2-5, with 7 bases matching TRBD1. V lost 0 bases, J lost 2 bases, and 4 bases stayed unmatched. The CDR3 totals 15 residues. Looked up from germline, CDR1 is SGHRS and CDR2 is YFSETQ. The CDR3 region is CASSLEGQKQETQYF. CDR3 in DNA: TGCGCCAGCAGCTTGGAGGGACAGAAACAAGAGACCCAGTACTTC.

CDR3 coding DNA: TGTGCCAGCAGCTTATCGTGGACAGGGGTTGACGAGCAGTACTTC. Translation: CASSLSWTGVDEQYF. The chain combines TRBV7-2 with TRBJ2-7; 9 nucleotides align to TRBD1. This CDR3 is 15 amino acids long. Germline loops: CDR1 SGHTA, CDR2 FQGNSA. Trimming removed 2 bases from V and 5 bases from J; junction bases left unmatched: 7. Drawing the rest from reference TRBV7-2 and TRBJ2-7, the complete variable domain is GAGVSQSPSNKVTEKGKDVELRCDPISGHTALYWYRQSLGQGLEFLIYFQGNSAPDKSGLPSDRFSAERTGGSVSTLTIQRTQQEDSAVYLCASSLSWTGVDEQYFGPGTRLTVT.